These 26 T cell receptor beta chains were all obtained from the same sample, sequenced in a study of vaccination effects on CD4 cells after COVID-19. Here immunoSEQ multiplex PCR was the method, and the copy in TCRdb shows in-frame clones only, minus some. Here the sample spans under 80,000 clones, 60% to 75% being singletons. The antigens these receptors bind are not known. Prior to sequencing, the ViraFEST assay stimulated PBMC with viral peptide pools, which expanded the antigen-specific CD4+ T cells. Following a 10-day culture, CD4+ T cells were purified. Vaccine administered to participants consisted of two doses of either BNT162b2 or mRNA-1273. Sequencing was performed on CD4+ T cells from PBMCs cultured with HCoV-229E spike peptides, taken after COVID-19 vaccination. These receptors were taken from a human donor who received a COVID-19 vaccine.

This clone was counted only a few times. This rearrangement joins TRBV24-1 to TRBJ2-3, with TRBD1 identical over 7 bases. The CDR3 loop spans 15 amino acids. J lost 2 bases, V lost 4 bases, and 5 bases had no gene match. Germline-derived CDR1 and CDR2 are KGHDR and SFDVKD. The CDR3 region is CATSETGQNTDTQYF. Written as DNA, the CDR3 is TGTGCCACCAGTGAGACGGGACAGAACACAGATACGCAGTATTTT.

The chain combines TRBV6-5 with TRBJ2-6; D call uncertain. Between the trimmed V and J ends, which lost 4 bases and 0 bases, there was a span of 10 bases. This CDR3 region has 16 residues. The V gene's germline CDR1 is MNHEY and CDR2 SVGAGI. CDR3 sequence: CASSSGVASGANVLTF. CDR3 bases: TGTGCCAGCAGTTCAGGTGTTGCCTCTGGGGCCAACGTCCTGACTTTC.

V is TRBV21-1 and J is TRBJ2-7; no DNA check was done on the table's D call, TRBD2. TRBV21-1 is flagged as a pseudogene. The CDR3 is 15 residues long. CDR3 region: CASSKERRSSYEQYV. The CDR3 DNA is TGTGCCAGCAGCAAAGAACGACGGAGCTCCTACGAGCAGTACGTC.

The chain has TRBV21-1 and TRBJ1-2; no check of the table's D call, TRBD1, against the DNA was made. TRBV21-1 is reported as a pseudogene. This CDR3 is 14 amino acids long. The CDR3 DNA follows: TGTGCCAGCAGCAAAGTCGGGACAGGGGATGGCTACACCTTC. It codes for CASSKVGTGDGYTF.

This clone is a singleton in its sample. CDR3 nucleotide sequence: TGTGCCAGTAGTACGGGACAGACAAACACCGGGGAGCTGTTTTTT. It encodes CASSTGQTNTGELFF. The chain links TRBV19 to TRBJ2-2, with 7 bases matching TRBD1. V was pared by 4 bases and J by 2 bases, with 4 bases of the junction left unmatched. The CDR3 has 15 residues. Germline V CDR1 and CDR2: LNHDA, SQIVND (reference sequence).

The rearrangement links TRBV15 to TRBJ2-5, with TRBD1 as a possible D gene (5 bases). The CDR3 is made up of 14 amino acids. The V end was cut by 3 bases, the J end by 3 bases, with 11 bases between. Germline assignment: CDR1 LNHNV and CDR2 YYDKDF (reference sequence). CDR3 coding DNA: TGTGCCACCAGCAGGACCCTGACAGAAGAGACCCAGTACTTC. As protein: CATSRTLTEETQYF.

J is TRBJ1-2 and V is TRBV28, with 7 bases fitting TRBD1. CDR1 is MDHEN, CDR2 SYDVKM, per germline. J lost 8 bases, V lost 5 bases, and 8 bases had no gene match. The CDR3 is made up of 13 amino acids. CDR3 region: CASSPPTGYGYTF. The CDR3 bases are TGTGCCAGCAGTCCCCCGACAGGGTACGGCTACACCTTC.

V usage is TRBV19 and J usage is TRBJ2-3; possible D gene TRBD2, 5 bases. CDR3 size: 14 residues. With 3 bases removed from V and 5 bases from J, the gap between germline ends came to 12 bases. The germline CDR1 and CDR2 sequences are LNHDA and SQIVND (reference sequence). CDR3 sequence reads: CASSMERGGDTQYF. The CDR3 DNA is TGTGCCAGTAGTATGGAACGAGGAGGAGATACGCAGTATTTT.

The genes are TRBV6-4 and TRBJ2-5; D uncertain. V was clipped by 6 bases and J by 5 bases, with 13 bases between them. The CDR3 is 13 residues long. Germline assignment: CDR1 MRHNA and CDR2 SNTAGT. The CDR3 coding sequence is TGTGCCAGCAGCCGACTCGATGGGGAGACCCAGTACTTC. Encoded protein: CASSRLDGETQYF.

The chain uses TRBV12-3 or TRBV12-4 and TRBJ1-2; weak D call: TRBD1 (5 bases). Trimming removed 3 bases from V and 7 bases from J, with 9 bases in between. CDR3 size: 12 residues. CDR3 nucleotides: TGTGCCAGCAGTTTTCAGGGCGGTGGCTACACCTTC. It yields the protein CASSFQGGGYTF.

V and J are TRBV6-2 or TRBV6-3 and TRBJ2-1, with D hard to call. The CDR3 extends over 15 amino acids. V was shortened by 6 bases and J by 8 bases, with 20 bases between the two germline ends. Looked up from germline, CDR1 is MNHEY and CDR2 is SVGEGT. CDR3 protein: CASRPVDPIQDEQFF. The CDR3 DNA is TGTGCCAGCAGGCCTGTCGATCCAATCCAGGATGAGCAGTTCTTC.

The chain links TRBV6-5 to TRBJ2-5, with 9 bases identical to TRBD2. The germline V gene has CDR1 MNHEY and CDR2 SVGAGI. With 3 bases clipped from V and 4 bases from J, the junction kept 9 bases outside the gene matches. This CDR3 comprises 16 residues. The CDR3 coding sequence is TGTGCCAGCAGTTATCAGCGGGGGGATGCGGGAGAGACCCAGTACTTC. Amino acid sequence: CASSYQRGDAGETQYF.

This chain joins TRBV4-2 and TRBJ2-1; 14 positions match TRBD2. Losses at the gene ends were 4 bases for V and 4 bases for J; bases not matched to a gene: 6. Germline CDR1 and CDR2: LGHNA and YNFKEQ. The CDR3 spans 17 residues. In DNA, the CDR3 is TGTGCCAGCAGCCTACGGACTAGCGGGGGGTCATACAATGAGCAGTTCTTC. Residues: CASSLRTSGGSYNEQFF.

This chain's CDR3 is CASSTRQGPDTQYF. CDR3 bases: TGTGCCAGCAGCACCCGACAGGGGCCAGATACGCAGTATTTT. This chain joins TRBV9 and TRBJ2-3; 8 bases are a match to TRBD1. The trim removed 4 bases at V and 4 bases at J, leaving 5 bases unmatched. Germline values: CDR1 SGDLS, CDR2 YYNGEE. The CDR3 runs to 14 residues.

This chain connects TRBV5-4 to TRBJ2-5; the match to TRBD1 covers 7 bases. The germline CDR1 and CDR2 sequences are SGHNT and YYREEE (reference sequence). The CDR3 is 14 residues long. V lost 0 bases to trimming and J lost 2 bases; unmatched junction nucleotides: 1. The CDR3 spells CASSLATGQETQYF. CDR3 coding DNA: TGTGCCAGCAGCTTGGCGACAGGGCAAGAGACCCAGTACTTC.

This clone turned up a few times. The chain employs TRBV5-1 and TRBJ1-2; weak D call: TRBD1 (5 bases). This CDR3 has 14 residues. CDR1 is SGHRS, CDR2 YFSETQ, per germline. The ends were cut back, 1 base at V and 7 bases at J, with 14 bases in the middle. CDR3 DNA sequence: TGCGCCAGCAGCTTGACAGGATCGGTGGCTGGCTACACCTTC. Protein product: CASSLTGSVAGYTF. The entire variable domain, with the rest obtained from reference TRBV5-1 and TRBJ1-2, is as follows: KAGVTQTPRYLIKTRGQQVTLSCSPISGHRSVSWYQQTPGQGLQFLFEYFSETQRNKGNFPGRFSGRQFSNSRSEMNVSTLELGDSALYLCASSLTGSVAGYTFGSGTRLTVV.

A few counts support this clone. V usage is TRBV10-1 and J usage is TRBJ1-6, with TRBD1 identical over 7 bases. This CDR3 contains 16 residues. Germline assignment: CDR1 WNHNN and CDR2 SYGVQD (reference sequence). V dropped 7 bases and J dropped 9; count of bases not matched to a gene: 15. CDR3 DNA sequence: TGCGCCAGCACCCCCGGGGGGCAGGGGGAAGGTTCACCCCTCCACTTT. Amino acids: CASTPGGQGEGSPLHF.

Only a few counts were recorded for this clone. The rearrangement uses TRBV5-1 and TRBJ1-2; D ambiguous. The germline V gene encodes CDR1 SGHRS and CDR2 YFSETQ. The V end was cut by 2 bases, the J end by 0 bases, with 5 bases between. The CDR3 length is 13 residues. CDR3 sequence (DNA): TGCGCCAGCAGCTTCTTAGCTAACTATGGCTACACCTTC. Its protein is CASSFLANYGYTF.

This chain uses TRBV18 with TRBJ2-3, with 14 nucleotides matching TRBD2. V dropped 6 bases and J dropped 0; count of bases not matched to a gene: 8. The germline gives CDR1 KGHSH, CDR2 LQKENI. The CDR3 contains 18 residues. CDR3 sequence reads: CASSPMGLAGDSTDTQYF. The DNA for the CDR3 is TGTGCCAGCTCGCCTATGGGACTAGCGGGGGATAGCACAGATACGCAGTATTTT.

The chain recombines TRBV6-4 with TRBJ2-7; possible D gene TRBD1, 5 bases. The CDR3 covers 14 residues. Germline V lookup: CDR1 MRHNA, CDR2 SNTAGT. V was trimmed by 3 bases and J by 1 base, leaving 10 bases between them. For the CDR3, the DNA is TGTGCCAGCAGTGAAGGGGATAGATCCTACGAGCAGTACGTC. Translation: CASSEGDRSYEQYV.

V gene TRBV12-3 or TRBV12-4 combines with J gene TRBJ1-2; D gene ambiguous. Trimming stripped 7 bases from V and 5 bases from J, with 11 bases between. CDR3 length: 12 amino acids. The CDR3 region is CASTKAAYGYTF. The DNA of the CDR3 is TGTGCCAGCACCAAAGCAGCTTATGGCTACACCTTC.

The chain carries TRBV5-1 and TRBJ2-5; 9 nucleotides agree with TRBD2. V lost 2 bases to trimming and J lost 4 bases; unmatched junction nucleotides: 12. The CDR3 totals 17 residues. The germline V gene has CDR1 SGHRS and CDR2 YFSETQ. The CDR3 loop is CASSFISGGNVGETQYF. The CDR3 DNA sequence: TGCGCCAGCAGCTTTATCAGCGGGGGGAACGTAGGAGAGACCCAGTACTTC.

The chain is built from TRBV6-5 and TRBJ1-5, with 9 nucleotides matching TRBD1. Looked up from germline, CDR1 is MNHEY and CDR2 is SVGAGI. The CDR3 is 15 amino acids. Germline trimming cut 6 bases from V and 6 bases from J; bases unmatched to any gene: 9. The CDR3 DNA reads TGTGCCAGCAGCAGAAAGACAGGGGGTAGTCAGCCCCAGCATTTT. It translates to CASSRKTGGSQPQHF.

The chain recombines TRBV2 with TRBJ2-7; TRBD2 aligns across 11 bases. V shed 6 bases, J shed 6 bases, and the junction held 7 bases outside the gene matches. This CDR3 is 14 amino acids long. Germline V gene lookup returns CDR1 SNHLY and CDR2 FYNNEI. Written as DNA, the CDR3 is TGTGCCAGCAGACTACTAGCGGGGGTTTCCGAGCAGTACGTC. Translated, it gives CASRLLAGVSEQYV.

This chain uses TRBV9 with TRBJ1-3; D gene ambiguous. With 4 bases removed from V and 0 bases from J, the gap between germline ends came to 11 bases. The CDR3 spans 15 residues. The germline CDR1 and CDR2 sequences are SGDLS and YYNGEE. CDR3 DNA: TGTGCCAGCAGCCCAGAGGCTCCCTCTGGAAACACCATATATTTT. Translation: CASSPEAPSGNTIYF.

This chain joins TRBV5-1 and TRBJ2-5, with a weak D call TRBD1 (7 bases). CDR3 length: 16 amino acids. Between the trimmed V and J ends, which lost 5 bases and 0 bases, there was a span of 17 bases. Germline V gene sequence: CDR1 SGHRS, CDR2 YFSETQ. CDR3 in DNA: TGCGCCAGCAGTCAGGGGGGAACAGGGTACCAAGAGACCCAGTACTTC. It yields the protein CASSQGGTGYQETQYF.